These 32 T cell receptor beta chains were sequenced from one sample in a study of shared clonotypes between healthy human individuals. Some clones are missing from TCRdb's copy, which holds only in-frame ones; the method was immunoSEQ multiplex PCR. This sample carries about a million clones, 60% to 85% of them seen once, and the ten largest clones take 0.89%. Sequenced sample: memory CD4+ T cells from PBMCs. The subset here: CD45RA-negative fraction. The receptors originated from a man aged 18 to 35 in good health. Some clones in this sample may be carry-over from other donors' samples.

This sequence joins TRBV5-3 and TRBJ2-5; D is undetermined. TRBV5-3 is labeled an ORF, and its function is uncertain. V lost 8 bases to trimming and J lost 2 bases, with 16 bases between them. The CDR3 loop spans 14 amino acids. The CDR3 loop reads CASTVSRRQETQYF. CDR3 sequence (DNA): TGTGCCAGCACCGTAAGCCGGCGACAAGAGACCCAGTACTTC.

The CDR3: CASSIRRDGVGYTF. DNA of the CDR3: TGTGCCAGCAGTATCCGGAGGGACGGAGTAGGCTACACCTTC. This chain joins TRBV2 and TRBJ1-2; D may be TRBD1 (5 bases). Germline V gene sequence: CDR1 SNHLY, CDR2 FYNNEI. This CDR3 comprises 14 residues. V shed 5 bases and J shed 8 bases, with 18 bases lying between them.

The chain employs TRBV28 and TRBJ2-1; 9 positions agree with TRBD2. The junction had 8 bases not matched to a gene; V was cut back by 2 bases and J by 9 bases. Germline V gene lookup returns CDR1 MDHEN and CDR2 SYDVKM. The CDR3 contains 15 residues. The CDR3 nucleotides are TGTGCCAGCAGTTTAGCGGGAGGGCGGTCTAGTGAGCAGTTCTTC. Translation: CASSLAGGRSSEQFF. Supplemented by reference TRBV28 and TRBJ2-1, the full variable domain reads DVKVTQSSRYLVKRTGEKVFLECVQDMDHENMFWYRQDPGLGLRLIYFSYDVKMKEKGDIPEGYSVSREKKERFSLILESASTNQTSMYLCASSLAGGRSSEQFFGPGTRLTVL.

The genes are TRBV5-1 and TRBJ2-3; D not certain. CDR1 SGHRS and CDR2 YFSETQ come from the germline V gene. Trimming took off 0 bases at V and 4 bases at J, with 12 bases between the two ends. The CDR3 extends over 15 amino acids. The CDR3 coding sequence is TGCGCCAGCAGCTTGGGGTCTTCTGGGGCAGATACGCAGTATTTT. Protein product: CASSLGSSGADTQYF.

About this clone itself: The sample has other DNA sequences that encode this CDR3 too. The chain employs TRBV5-1 and TRBJ2-7; D might be TRBD2 (5 bases). Germline CDR1 is SGHRS and CDR2 is YFSETQ. There are 13 residues in the CDR3. V lost 0 bases, J lost 4 bases, and 8 bases lay in between. The CDR3 spells CASSLAPGYEQYF. CDR3 bases: TGCGCCAGCAGCTTGGCGCCGGGGTACGAGCAGTACTTC.

The chain combines TRBV5-4 with TRBJ2-7; D unresolved. CDR3 length: 11 amino acids. The germline V gene has CDR1 SGHNT and CDR2 YYREEE (reference sequence). V was clipped by 2 bases and J by 4 bases, with 4 bases between them. CDR3 bases: TGTGCCAGCAGCTTTCGGTACGAGCAGTACTTC. This translates into CASSFRYEQYF.

The rearrangement links TRBV6-5 to TRBJ2-7; D is uncertain. V shed 0 bases and J shed 2 bases, with 14 bases lying between them. This CDR3 region has 16 residues. Per germline, CDR1 MNHEY and CDR2 SVGAGI. CDR3 sequence: CASSYSRSSTTYEQYF. CDR3 sequence (DNA): TGTGCCAGCAGTTACTCGCGGTCCTCAACAACCTACGAGCAGTACTTC.

With regard to this clone: A read error may explain this, as a much larger clone is one base away. Other DNA variants within this sample encode the same CDR3. J is TRBJ1-2 and V is TRBV5-4; the match to TRBD1 covers 7 bases. From germline, CDR1 is SGHNT and CDR2 YYREEE (reference sequence). There are 13 residues in the CDR3. The V gene end was trimmed by 4 bases and the J gene end by 4 bases; junction bases not matched to a gene: 4. The CDR3 protein is CASSRDSSYGYTF. The CDR3 DNA reads TGTGCCAGCAGCCGGGACAGCTCCTATGGCTACACCTTC.

The chain couples TRBV5-1 to TRBJ1-1; D remains unclear. In germline, CDR1 is SGHRS, CDR2 YFSETQ. CDR3 length: 15 residues. The V and J ends lost 1 base and 0 bases respectively, with 10 bases between them. DNA of the CDR3: TGCGCCAGCAGCTTGAAGAGCCCCATGAACACTGAAGCTTTCTTT. The encoded protein is CASSLKSPMNTEAFF.

This clone was seen a single time. This chain uses TRBV30 with TRBJ1-6, with D hard to call. Germline V gene data show CDR1 as GTSNPN and CDR2 as SVGIG (reference sequence). This CDR3 is 14 amino acids long. V was trimmed by 0 bases and J by 7 bases, leaving 10 bases between them. The CDR3 region has the DNA TGTGCCTGGAGTGTACTACGGATGAATTCACCCCTCCACTTT. Translation gives CAWSVLRMNSPLHF.

Of note for this clone: Different DNA sequences within this sample yield the same CDR3. The genes are TRBV7-9 and TRBJ2-7; TRBD2 is a possible D gene (5 bases). Germline V CDR1 and CDR2: SEHNR, FQNEAQ (reference sequence). This CDR3 is 12 amino acids long. V was trimmed by 3 bases and J by 5 bases, leaving 8 bases between them. The CDR3 coding sequence is TGTGCCAGCAGCTTTCGGGGTGACGAGCAGTACTTC. This translates into CASSFRGDEQYF.

This clone showed up just once. The rearrangement joins TRBV5-4 to TRBJ2-2, with TRBD1 matching 8 bases. Germline-derived CDR1 and CDR2 are SGHNT and YYREEE (reference sequence). V shed 0 bases and J 7 bases; nucleotides not matched to a gene: 5. CDR3 length: 15 amino acids. This CDR3 is CASSLDRGAGGELFF. As DNA, the CDR3 is TGTGCCAGCAGCTTGGACAGGGGGGCCGGCGGGGAGCTGTTTTTT.

The chain employs TRBV28 and TRBJ2-3; D unresolved. Germline values: CDR1 MDHEN, CDR2 SYDVKM. The CDR3 covers 11 residues. Trimming cost V 5 bases and J 4 bases, with 4 bases left between them. CDR3 in amino acids: CASSTADTQYF. In nucleotides, the CDR3 is TGTGCCAGCAGTACAGCAGATACGCAGTATTTT.

The rearrangement joins TRBV6-1 to TRBJ2-3; D perhaps matches TRBD1 (5 bases). Trimming shortened V by 8 bases and J by 0 bases, and 12 bases separated the two germline ends. From germline, CDR1 is MNHNS and CDR2 SASEGT. The CDR3 has 14 residues. The CDR3 DNA reads as TGTGCCAGCGGGGCGGCCAGCAGCACAGATACGCAGTATTTT. It translates to CASGAASSTDTQYF.

V is TRBV4-1 and J is TRBJ2-3; D not resolved. Germline assignment: CDR1 MGHRA and CDR2 YSYEKL. Trimming took 1 base from V and 2 from J, leaving 7 bases between them. This CDR3 comprises 14 residues. The CDR3 spells CASSQVSDTDTQYF. The CDR3 DNA sequence: TGCGCCAGCAGCCAAGTAAGCGACACAGATACGCAGTATTTT.

The table lists this clone with many counts. The rearrangement uses TRBV7-3 and TRBJ2-7; D is perhaps TRBD2 (6 bases). V lost 4 bases and J lost 2, with 15 bases in between. The germline gives CDR1 SGHTA, CDR2 FQGTGA. The CDR3 runs to 15 residues. The CDR3 reads CASSSQGGEAYEQYF. CDR3 nucleotides: TGTGCCAGCAGCTCTCAAGGCGGGGAAGCCTACGAGCAGTACTTC.

V is TRBV5-1 and J is TRBJ2-3, with D hard to call. The CDR3 covers 13 residues. Germline V gives CDR1 SGHRS, CDR2 YFSETQ. V lost 4 bases and J lost 6, with 12 bases in between. The CDR3 region has the DNA TGCGCCAGCAGCAGCAACCCGTGGGATACGCAGTATTTT. This translates into CASSSNPWDTQYF.

CDR3 sequence reads: CASSLEGQGGTEAFF. Here the CDR3 DNA reads TGCGCCAGCAGCTTGGAGGGACAGGGAGGGACTGAAGCTTTCTTT. V and J are TRBV5-1 and TRBJ1-1; 9 bases map to TRBD1. The CDR3 runs to 15 residues. Germline CDR1 is SGHRS and CDR2 is YFSETQ. With V trimmed by 0 bases and J by 5 bases, 5 bases remained unmatched.

This sequence joins TRBV4-3 and TRBJ2-7; possibly TRBD1 for D (5 bases). The CDR3 consists of 16 residues. V was trimmed by 1 base and J by 3 bases, leaving 16 bases between them. Germline V CDR1 and CDR2: LGHNA, YSLEER. The CDR3 bases are TGCGCCAGCAGCCAAGCTCGTTGGCAGGGCAACTACGAGCAGTACTTC. Encoded protein: CASSQARWQGNYEQYF.

V usage is TRBV9 and J usage is TRBJ2-3, with TRBD1 identical over 7 bases. The germline CDR1 and CDR2 sequences are SGDLS and YYNGEE. V lost 0 bases and J lost 3; bases outside the gene matches: 1. The CDR3 runs to 14 residues. The CDR3 here is CASSVVQGTDTQYF. The DNA of the CDR3 is TGTGCCAGCAGCGTAGTACAGGGGACAGATACGCAGTATTTT.

This clone turned up a few times. V and J are TRBV4-1 and TRBJ2-1; 11 bases align to TRBD1. Trimming removed 4 bases from V and 7 bases from J; junction bases left unmatched: 9. Germline V gives CDR1 MGHRA, CDR2 YSYEKL. CDR3 size: 16 residues. CDR3 in amino acids: CASSPQDRGQQNEQFF. The DNA of the CDR3 is TGCGCCAGCAGCCCCCAGGACAGGGGGCAACAAAATGAGCAGTTCTTC.

This clone was found a few times. At one end the junction does not follow the germline gene, possibly because of a read error. This chain links TRBV10-1 with TRBJ1-5; TRBD1 aligns across 8 bases. The CDR3 loop spans 16 amino acids. Per the germline V gene, CDR1 is WNHNN and CDR2 is SYGVQD (reference sequence). The CDR3 bases are TGCGCCAGAAGTGAGTACTTGGACAGGGTTAATCAGCCCCAGCATTTT. This translates into CARSEYLDRVNQPQHF.

There are a few counts of this clone. Other DNA variants within this sample encode the same CDR3. The chain carries TRBV14 and TRBJ2-7; 9 bases agree with TRBD2. The germline V gene has CDR1 SGHDN and CDR2 FVKESK. Losses at the gene ends were 3 bases for V and 0 bases for J; bases not matched to a gene: 3. This CDR3 region has 15 residues. The CDR3 protein is CASSQRTSASYEQYF. The CDR3 coding sequence is TGTGCCAGCAGCCAGCGGACTAGCGCCTCCTACGAGCAGTACTTC.

This chain connects TRBV2 to TRBJ2-4, with a possible D match to TRBD2 (6 bases). Germline-derived CDR1 and CDR2 are SNHLY and FYNNEI. V was shortened by 4 bases and J by 0 bases, with 13 bases between the two germline ends. The CDR3 sequence is 16 residues long. DNA of the CDR3: TGTGCCAGCAGTGGGGCAGGGACTGGAGCCAAAAACATTCAGTACTTC. Its protein product is CASSGAGTGAKNIQYF.

The gene calls are TRBV5-4 and TRBJ1-1; 8 bases are shared with TRBD1. The J segment lost 4 bases and the V segment lost 3 bases, leaving 8 bases of the junction unmatched. Germline lookup yields CDR1 SGHNT and CDR2 YYREEE (reference sequence). The CDR3 is 15 residues long. The CDR3 region is CASSSDQGAGTEAFF. DNA for the CDR3: TGTGCCAGCAGCTCTGATCAGGGGGCTGGCACTGAAGCTTTCTTT.

The V call is TRBV5-4, the J call TRBJ1-2, with a possible D match to TRBD1 (5 bases). There are 16 residues in the CDR3. In germline, CDR1 is SGHNT, CDR2 YYREEE (reference sequence). Trimming took 0 bases from V and 8 from J, leaving 20 bases between them. CDR3 region: CASSLGAGLLYGGYTF. CDR3 bases: TGTGCCAGCAGCTTGGGTGCAGGGCTCCTCTATGGAGGCTACACCTTC.

The chain uses TRBV11-3 and TRBJ2-3; 9 nucleotides align to TRBD1. Germline assignment: CDR1 SGHNT and CDR2 YENEEA. The length of the CDR3 is 13 residues. The V gene end was trimmed by 4 bases and the J gene end by 6 bases; junction bases not matched to a gene: 2. For the CDR3, the DNA is TGTGCCAGCAGCTGGGGGACAGGGGATACGCAGTATTTT. This sequence encodes CASSWGTGDTQYF.

This rearrangement joins TRBV11-2 to TRBJ2-1; D unclear. Looked up from germline, CDR1 is SGHAT and CDR2 is FQNNGV. The CDR3 loop spans 13 amino acids. V was clipped by 1 base and J by 8 bases, with 9 bases between them. The CDR3 bases are TGTGCCAGCAGCTTAGTATTGACGGATGAGCAGTTCTTC. Residues: CASSLVLTDEQFF.

The CDR3 loop is CASSQLLAVTDTQYF. The CDR3 coding sequence is TGTGCCAGCAGCCAACTCCTAGCAGTCACAGATACGCAGTATTTT. V gene TRBV4-2 combines with J gene TRBJ2-3, with D maybe TRBD2 (5 bases). Germline values: CDR1 LGHNA, CDR2 YNFKEQ. V dropped 2 bases and J dropped 2 bases, with 11 bases sitting between them. The CDR3 consists of 15 residues.

V and J are TRBV7-9 and TRBJ1-6, with D hard to call. Trimming took 0 bases from V and 11 from J, leaving 14 bases between them. There are 15 residues in the CDR3. Germline CDR1 and CDR2: SEHNR and FQNEAQ (reference sequence). CDR3 coding DNA: TGTGCCAGCAGCTTAGCGCCTGGCCTCGGGACACCCCTCCACTTT. As protein: CASSLAPGLGTPLHF.

This clone was detected only a few times. The chain has TRBV28 and TRBJ1-2, with D unresolved. CDR1 and CDR2 (germline): MDHEN, SYDVKM. The CDR3 has 13 residues. The V gene lost 6 bases and the J gene lost 8 bases, with 16 bases spanning the gap. The CDR3 region has the DNA TGTGCCAGCAGCTCCTATGAGAAAGACGGCTACACCTTC. Translation: CASSSYEKDGYTF.

The chain recombines TRBV29-1 with TRBJ2-5; D not certain. Trimming pared 4 bases from V and 5 bases from J, leaving 11 bases between. The CDR3 loop spans 12 amino acids. CDR1 is SQVTM, CDR2 ANQGSEA, per germline. The CDR3 spells CSVVNNDETQYF. CDR3 in DNA: TGCAGCGTTGTGAACAATGACGAGACCCAGTACTTC.